A single T cell receptor beta chain is shown here with its context. The sample originates from a study of technical replicates of blood from a few donors. V lost 1 base and J 4 bases, leaving 8 bases between the germline ends. The CDR3 is 13 residues long. The germline V gene has CDR1 SGHAT and CDR2 FQNNGV. TCRdb's table, derived via immunoSEQ multiplex PCR, lists solely in-frame clones and lacks some. The data hold roughly 59,000 clones, with approximately 86% observed a single time. The V call is TRBV11-2, the J call TRBJ2-7; D is perhaps TRBD1 (6 bases). The sequencing input was PBMCs. The clonotype comes from a human donor in good health. Some clones in this sample may be carry-over from other donors' samples. The CDR3 region has the DNA TGTGCCAGCAGCTTAGGGACAGTATACGAGCAGTACTTC. The encoded protein is CASSLGTVYEQYF.